This section outlines one TCR beta chain sequence together with its context. PCR used 60 Vbeta primers and 13 Jbeta primers. Clones were read by immunoSEQ multiplex PCR, and TCRdb kept only the in-frame ones, dropping some. The sample includes roughly 90,000 clones, around 80% seen only once; the top ten take less than 9.5%. CDR3 size: 18 residues. The sample originates from a study of cytomegalovirus exposure and HLA in healthy donors. At sampling all donors were nominally healthy, likely with unrecorded immune exposures. V is TRBV21-1 and J is TRBJ1-1. TRBV21-1 is a pseudogene locus. The TCR sequence derives from a man aged 30 to 39 in good health and CMV-seronegative. The sample consisted of PBMCs. This CDR3 is CASSNWGGRGRRGTEAFF. For the CDR3, the DNA is TGTGCCAGCAGCAACTGGGGGGGCCGCGGTAGGAGAGGGACTGAAGCTTTCTTT.